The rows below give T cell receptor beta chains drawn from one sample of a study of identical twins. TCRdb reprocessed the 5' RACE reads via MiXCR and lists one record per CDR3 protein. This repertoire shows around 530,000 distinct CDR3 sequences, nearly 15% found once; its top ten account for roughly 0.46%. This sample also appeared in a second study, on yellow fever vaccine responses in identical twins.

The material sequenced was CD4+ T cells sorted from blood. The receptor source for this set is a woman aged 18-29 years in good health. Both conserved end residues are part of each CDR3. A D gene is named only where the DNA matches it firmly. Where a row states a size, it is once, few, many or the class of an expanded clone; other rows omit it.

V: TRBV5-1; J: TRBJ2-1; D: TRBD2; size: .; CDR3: CASSLVRGVRDEQFF; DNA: TGCGCCAGCAGCTTGGTGCGGGGGGTTCGTGATGAGCAGTTCTTC
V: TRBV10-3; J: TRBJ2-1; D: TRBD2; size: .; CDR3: CAIQLQLAGGMNEQFF; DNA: TGTGCCATCCAATTGCAACTAGCGGGAGGAATGAATGAGCAGTTCTTC
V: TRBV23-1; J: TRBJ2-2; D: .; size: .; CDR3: CASSQVNGRTPGSCFF; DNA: .
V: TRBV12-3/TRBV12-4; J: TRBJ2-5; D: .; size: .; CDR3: CASSFFGGVQETQYF; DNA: TGTGCCAGCAGTTTTTTCGGCGGGGTCCAAGAGACCCAGTACTTC
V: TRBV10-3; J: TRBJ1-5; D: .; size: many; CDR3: CAISDGNQPQHF; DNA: TGTGCCATCAGTGACGGCAATCAGCCCCAGCATTTT
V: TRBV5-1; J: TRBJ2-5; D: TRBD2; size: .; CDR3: CASSFSGKQETQYF; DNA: TGCGCCAGCAGCTTCAGCGGGAAACAAGAGACCCAGTACTTC
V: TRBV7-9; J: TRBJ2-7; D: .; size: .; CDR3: CASSPAMSSYEQYF; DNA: TGTGCCAGCAGCCCAGCAATGAGCTCCTACGAGCAGTACTTC
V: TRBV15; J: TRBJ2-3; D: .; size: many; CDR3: CATSRGEGTDTQYF; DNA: TGTGCCACCAGCAGAGGAGAAGGCACAGATACGCAGTATTTT
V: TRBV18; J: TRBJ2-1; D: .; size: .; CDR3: CASSPPTNNEQFF; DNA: TGTGCCAGCTCACCACCTACCAACAATGAGCAGTTCTTC
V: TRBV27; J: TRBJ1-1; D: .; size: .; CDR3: CASAGPNTEAFF; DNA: TGTGCCAGCGCAGGCCCGAACACTGAAGCTTTCTTT
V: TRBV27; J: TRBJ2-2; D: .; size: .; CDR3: CASPNSVTPEGSGGTSGELFF; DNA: TGTGCCAGCCCTAACTCGGTCACGCCGGAAGGTAGCGGCGGTACTTCCGGGGAGCTGTTTTTT
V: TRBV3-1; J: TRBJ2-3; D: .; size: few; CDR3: CASGGPFNTDTQYF; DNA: TGTGCCAGCGGCGGCCCTTTTAACACAGATACGCAGTATTTT
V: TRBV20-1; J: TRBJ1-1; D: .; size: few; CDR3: CSATRGGIEAFF; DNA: TGCAGTGCGACTAGGGGAGGCATTGAAGCTTTCTTT
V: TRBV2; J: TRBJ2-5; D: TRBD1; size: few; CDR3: CASNGQGTTETQYF; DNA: TGTGCCAGCAACGGACAGGGGACGACAGAGACCCAGTACTTC
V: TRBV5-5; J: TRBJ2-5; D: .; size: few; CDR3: CASSGGDKETQYF; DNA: TGTGCCAGCAGCGGGGGGGACAAAGAGACCCAGTACTTC
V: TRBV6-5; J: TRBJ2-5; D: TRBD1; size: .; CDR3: CASSYGQVEAQYF; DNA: TGTGCCAGCAGCTACGGACAGGTAGAAGCCCAGTACTTC
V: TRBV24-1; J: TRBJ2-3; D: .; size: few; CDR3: CATSDSRTDSTDTQYF; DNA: TGTGCCACCAGTGATTCCCGGACGGACAGCACAGATACGCAGTATTTT
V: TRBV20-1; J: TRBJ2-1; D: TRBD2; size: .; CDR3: CSAHLPGGLFNEQFF; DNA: TGCAGTGCTCATTTACCGGGGGGGCTATTTAATGAGCAGTTCTTC
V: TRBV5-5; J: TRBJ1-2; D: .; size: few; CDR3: CASSREAGGLSGYGYTF; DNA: TGTGCCAGCAGCAGGGAGGCGGGGGGGCTTTCGGGATATGGCTACACCTTC
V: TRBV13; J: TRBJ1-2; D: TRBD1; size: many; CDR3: CASSLGTVYGYTF; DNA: TGTGCCAGCAGCCTCGGGACAGTCTATGGCTACACCTTC
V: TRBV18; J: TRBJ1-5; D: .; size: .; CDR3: CASSEGVSQPQHF; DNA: TGTGCCAGCTCAGAGGGGGTGAGTCAGCCCCAGCATTTT
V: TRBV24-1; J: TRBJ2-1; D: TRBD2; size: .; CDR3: CASAAGASNEQFF; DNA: TGTGCCTCGGCGGCGGGAGCATCCAATGAGCAGTTCTTC
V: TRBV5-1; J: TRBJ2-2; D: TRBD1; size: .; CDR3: CASSFGDRDTGELFF; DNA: TGCGCCAGCAGCTTCGGGGACAGGGACACCGGGGAGCTGTTTTTT
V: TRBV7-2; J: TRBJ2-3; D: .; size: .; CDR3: CASSSVRTDTQYF; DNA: TGTGCCAGCAGCTCAGTACGCACAGATACGCAGTATTTT
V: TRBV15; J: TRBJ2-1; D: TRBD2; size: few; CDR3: CATSRPGLAYNEQFF; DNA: TGTGCCACCAGCAGACCGGGACTAGCCTACAATGAGCAGTTCTTC
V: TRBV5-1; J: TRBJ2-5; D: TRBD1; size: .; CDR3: CASSGGQPQETQYF; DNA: TGCGCCAGCAGCGGGGGACAGCCTCAAGAGACCCAGTACTTC
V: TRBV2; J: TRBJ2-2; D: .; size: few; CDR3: CASTSLRELFF; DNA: TGTGCCAGCACCTCGCTAAGGGAGCTGTTTTTT
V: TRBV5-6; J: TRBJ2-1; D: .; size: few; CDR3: CASSLGLGNRDEQFF; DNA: TGTGCCAGCAGCTTGGGACTAGGCAATAGAGATGAGCAGTTCTTC
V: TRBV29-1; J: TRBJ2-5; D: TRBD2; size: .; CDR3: CSVGAGGSSQETQYF; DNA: TGCAGCGTGGGAGCGGGAGGGAGTTCCCAAGAGACCCAGTACTTC
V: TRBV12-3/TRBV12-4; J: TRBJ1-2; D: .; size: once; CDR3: CASSSDFYGYTF; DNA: TGTGCCAGCAGTTCGGACTTCTATGGCTACACCTTC
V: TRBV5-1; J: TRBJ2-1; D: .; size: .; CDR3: CASSLTIGSSYNEQFF; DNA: TGCGCCAGCAGCTTGACGATCGGGAGCTCCTACAATGAGCAGTTCTTC
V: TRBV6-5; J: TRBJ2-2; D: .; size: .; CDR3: CASFWGQVVTGELFF; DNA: TGTGCCAGCTTTTGGGGGCAGGTAGTTACCGGGGAGCTGTTTTTT
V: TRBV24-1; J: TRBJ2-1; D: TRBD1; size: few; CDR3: CATSDPRGQSGWGEQFF; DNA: TGTGCCACCAGTGATCCCAGGGGGCAGTCAGGGTGGGGTGAGCAGTTCTTC
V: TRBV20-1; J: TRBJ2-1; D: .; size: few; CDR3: CSASLGGGPSSEQFF; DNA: TGCAGTGCTAGTCTGGGCGGGGGCCCAAGTAGTGAGCAGTTCTTC
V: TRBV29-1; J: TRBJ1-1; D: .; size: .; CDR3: CSVSVGTDTEAFF; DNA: TGCAGCGTGAGCGTGGGTACGGATACTGAAGCTTTCTTT
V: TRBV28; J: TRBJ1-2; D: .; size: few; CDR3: CASSDADYGYTF; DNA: TGTGCCAGCAGTGACGCGGACTATGGCTACACCTTC
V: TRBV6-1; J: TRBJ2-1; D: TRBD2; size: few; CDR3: CASIDGLAGTNEQFF; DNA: TGTGCCAGCATCGACGGCCTAGCGGGGACCAATGAGCAGTTCTTC
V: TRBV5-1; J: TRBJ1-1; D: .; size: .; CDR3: CATGKAGSDTEAFF; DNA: TGCGCCACCGGGAAGGCAGGTAGCGACACTGAAGCTTTCTTT
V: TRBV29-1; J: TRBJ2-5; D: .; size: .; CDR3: CSVGVLRDQETQYF; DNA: TGCAGCGTTGGAGTGTTACGGGACCAAGAGACCCAGTACTTC
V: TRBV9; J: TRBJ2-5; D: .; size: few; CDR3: CASSVSGTRETQYF; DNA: TGTGCCAGCAGCGTCAGCGGGACAAGGGAGACCCAGTACTTC
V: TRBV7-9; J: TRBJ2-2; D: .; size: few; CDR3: CASSKTSRGIGELFF; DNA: TGTGCCAGCAGCAAGACTTCTCGGGGGATCGGGGAGCTGTTTTTT
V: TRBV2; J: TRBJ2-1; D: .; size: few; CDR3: CASSASGDEQFF; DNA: TGTGCCAGCAGTGCCTCCGGGGATGAGCAGTTCTTC
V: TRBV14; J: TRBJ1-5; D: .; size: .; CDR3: CASSQGHQPQHF; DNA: TGTGCCAGCAGCCAAGGGCATCAGCCCCAGCATTTT
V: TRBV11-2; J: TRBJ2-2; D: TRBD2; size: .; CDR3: CASSKRGLAGFANTGELFF; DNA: TGTGCCAGCAGCAAACGGGGACTAGCGGGATTCGCGAACACCGGGGAGCTGTTTTTT
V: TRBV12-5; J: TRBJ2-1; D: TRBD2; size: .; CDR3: CASGLVPGASGTTYNEQFF; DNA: TGTGCTAGTGGTTTGGTACCCGGGGCTAGCGGGACGACCTACAATGAGCAGTTCTTC
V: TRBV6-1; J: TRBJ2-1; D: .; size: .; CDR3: CASRISRVNEQFF; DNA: TGTGCCAGCAGGATTAGTCGGGTTAATGAGCAGTTCTTC
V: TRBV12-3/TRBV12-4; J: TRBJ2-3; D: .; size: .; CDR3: CASSLDGGRGDTQYF; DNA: TGTGCCAGCAGTTTAGACGGGGGCCGGGGAGATACGCAGTATTTT
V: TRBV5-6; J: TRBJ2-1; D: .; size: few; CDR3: CASSFAGLQFF; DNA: TGTGCCAGCAGCTTTGCTGGGTTGCAGTTCTTC
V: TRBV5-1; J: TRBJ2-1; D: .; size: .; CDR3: CASSTYGEQFF; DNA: TGCGCCAGCAGCACCTACGGTGAGCAGTTCTTC
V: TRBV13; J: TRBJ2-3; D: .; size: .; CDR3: CASSPAGRFRTDTQYF; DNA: TGTGCCAGCAGTCCCGCTGGGCGGTTCCGCACAGATACGCAGTATTTT
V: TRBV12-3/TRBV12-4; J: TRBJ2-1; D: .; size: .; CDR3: CASSPFTRGQFF; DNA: TGTGCCAGCAGTCCCTTCACCCGGGGGCAGTTCTTC